A single sample is the source of the 15 T cell receptor beta chains below, sequenced in a study of blood T cell repertoires in COVID-19. The table came from immunoSEQ multiplex PCR; TCRdb's copy has only in-frame clones and leaves some out. The table shows tens of thousands of clones, with approximately 85% occurring only once. The sequencing input was peripheral blood. These receptors all stem from a human donor in a cohort sampled during active COVID-19.

The gene calls are TRBV24-1 and TRBJ2-3; TRBD1 agrees at 11 bases. Trimming took 5 bases from V and 6 from J; bases not matched to a gene: 9. The CDR3 sequence is 16 residues long. The V gene's germline CDR1 is KGHDR and CDR2 SFDVKD. Here the CDR3 DNA reads TGTGCCACCAGTGTGGTTCCGGGACAGGGGGATGATACGCAGTATTTT. Translating it yields CATSVVPGQGDDTQYF.

The rearrangement joins TRBV7-9 to TRBJ2-7, with D maybe TRBD2 (5 bases). This CDR3 contains 12 residues. The germline V gene has CDR1 SEHNR and CDR2 FQNEAQ (reference sequence). The V and J ends lost 5 bases and 7 bases respectively, with 12 bases between them. CDR3 region: CASSIGLAEQYF. DNA for the CDR3: TGTGCCAGCAGCATTGGACTGGCGGAGCAGTACTTC.

The V call is TRBV10-3, the J call TRBJ1-2; possible D gene TRBD1, 6 bases. V shed 3 bases and J shed 8 bases, with 13 bases lying between them. The CDR3 contains 13 residues. The germline gives CDR1 ENHRY, CDR2 SYGVKD. CDR3 in DNA: TGTGCCATCAGTGATTCGGACAGATCGGGCTACACCTTC. The encoded protein is CAISDSDRSGYTF.

Only one count was recorded for this clone. The rearrangement joins TRBV28 to TRBJ2-3, with D maybe TRBD2 (5 bases). This CDR3 region has 14 residues. Germline V gives CDR1 MDHEN, CDR2 SYDVKM. The V end lost 2 bases, the J end lost 3 bases, and 9 bases lay between the germline ends. The CDR3 is CASSLAGPTDTQYF. The DNA of the CDR3 is TGTGCCAGCAGTTTAGCGGGCCCGACAGATACGCAGTATTTT.

This clone was seen more than once but under ten times. The chain is built from TRBV6-2 or TRBV6-3 and TRBJ1-6; D not resolved. This CDR3 spans 12 amino acids. Per germline, CDR1 MNHEY and CDR2 SVGEGT. V lost 4 bases and J 10 bases, leaving 8 bases between the germline ends. CDR3 nucleotide sequence: TGTGCCAGCAGTTCTAGGTACTCACCCCTCCACTTT. Translating it yields CASSSRYSPLHF.

The rearrangement uses TRBV6-6 and TRBJ2-7; TRBD2 matches at 8 bases. The germline CDR1 and CDR2 sequences are MNHNY and SVGAGI (reference sequence). V was pared by 6 bases and J by 7 bases, with 26 bases of the junction left unmatched. CDR3 length: 19 amino acids. This CDR3 reads CASSSLSPGLETRVGEQYF. The CDR3 region has the DNA TGTGCCAGCAGCTCACTAAGTCCGGGACTAGAAACGCGGGTCGGGGAGCAGTACTTC.

The rearrangement uses TRBV6-2 or TRBV6-3 and TRBJ2-3; 9 bases match TRBD2. V dropped 2 bases and J dropped 3; count of bases not matched to a gene: 9. There are 17 residues in the CDR3. Germline V gene sequence: CDR1 MNHEY, CDR2 SVGEGT. DNA for the CDR3: TGTGCCAGCAGTTACGCGGGAGGGAGGGTAATGACAGATACGCAGTATTTT. It codes for CASSYAGGRVMTDTQYF.

The V gene is TRBV7-9, the J gene TRBJ1-5; TRBD1 aligns across 7 bases. J was trimmed by 0 bases and V by 4 bases; bases with no gene match: 12. The CDR3 length is 18 residues. Germline CDR1 SEHNR, CDR2 FQNEAQ (reference sequence). In DNA, the CDR3 is TGTGCCAGCAGCTACCCCGGGACAGTTGAAAATAGCAATCAGCCCCAGCATTTT. Residues: CASSYPGTVENSNQPQHF. Together with reference TRBV7-9 and TRBJ1-5, the CDR3 gives the full variable domain: DTGVSQNPRHKITKRGQNVTFRCDPISEHNRLYWYRQTLGQGPEFLTYFQNEAQLEKSRLLSDRFSAERPKGSFSTLEIQRTEQGDSAMYLCASSYPGTVENSNQPQHFGDGTRLSIL.

The rearrangement uses TRBV2 and TRBJ2-3; weak D call: TRBD2 (5 bases). Germline V gene lookup returns CDR1 SNHLY and CDR2 FYNNEI. The CDR3 has 14 amino acids. The V gene lost 6 bases and the J gene lost 2 bases, with 12 bases spanning the gap. The CDR3 DNA is TGTGCCAGCAGGGATAGCGTCTTCACAGATACGCAGTATTTT. Translating it yields CASRDSVFTDTQYF.

The CDR3 loop reads CASSQDLRETQYF. The DNA of the CDR3 is TGTGCCAGCAGCCAAGATCTCCGGGAGACCCAGTACTTC. The rearrangement uses TRBV14 and TRBJ2-5, with D hard to call. Trimming took 0 bases from V and 5 from J, leaving 7 bases between them. Germline-derived CDR1 and CDR2 are SGHDN and FVKESK. This CDR3 has 13 amino acids.

A note on this clone: A read error may produce the germline difference seen at one junction end. The chain combines TRBV18 with TRBJ2-2, with a weak D call TRBD1 (6 bases). CDR1 and CDR2 (germline): KGHSH, LQKENI. This CDR3 spans 15 amino acids. The CDR3 DNA follows: TGTGCCAGCTCACCTCTAACAGGGAACAGCGGGGAGCTGTTTTTT. Translating it yields CASSPLTGNSGELFF.

This clone was observed a handful of times. The rearrangement links TRBV3-1 (or the pseudogene TRBV3-2) to TRBJ2-2; TRBD2 matches 12 bases. The length of the CDR3 is 17 residues. Per germline, CDR1 LGHDT and CDR2 YNNKEL (reference sequence). Trimming at V came to 4 bases and at J to 2 bases, leaving 5 bases not matched to a gene. CDR3 coding DNA: TGTGCCAGCAGCCTCCGGACTAGCGGGGTTAACACCGGGGAGCTGTTTTTT. It yields the protein CASSLRTSGVNTGELFF.

V is TRBV5-1 and J is TRBJ2-5, with 8 positions matching TRBD2. The CDR3 has 18 amino acids. Germline assignment: CDR1 SGHRS and CDR2 YFSETQ. V lost 1 base, J lost 1 base, and 12 bases stayed unmatched. CDR3 sequence reads: CASSLSPALAGSQETQYF. In DNA, the CDR3 is TGCGCCAGCAGCTTGAGTCCGGCGCTAGCGGGCTCCCAAGAGACCCAGTACTTC.

The V and J genes are TRBV9 and TRBJ1-2; 7 nucleotides match TRBD1. From germline, CDR1 is SGDLS and CDR2 YYNGEE. This CDR3 is built from 15 residues. The V gene end was trimmed by 0 bases and the J gene end by 9 bases; junction bases not matched to a gene: 11. The CDR3, as DNA: TGTGCCAGCAGCGTAGCTACGTTGGACAGGCGGCGCTACACCTTC. Amino acids: CASSVATLDRRRYTF. The full variable domain, in which reference TRBV9 and TRBJ1-2 provide the parts outside the CDR3, is DSGVTQTPKHLITATGQRVTLRCSPRSGDLSVYWYQQSLDQGLQFLIQYYNGEERAKGNILERFSAQQFPDLHSELNLSSLELGDSALYFCASSVATLDRRRYTFGSGTRLTVV.

J is TRBJ2-1 and V is TRBV3-1 (or the pseudogene TRBV3-2); 9 nucleotides align to TRBD2. This CDR3 is 19 amino acids long. Germline assignment: CDR1 LGHDT and CDR2 YNNKEL (reference sequence). V lost 4 bases and J lost 5; bases outside the gene matches: 18. The CDR3 loop reads CASSPPRQALAGVDNEQFF. Here the CDR3 DNA reads TGTGCCAGCAGCCCCCCACGTCAAGCTTTAGCGGGGGTAGACAATGAGCAGTTCTTC.